This TCR beta chain was sequenced during a study of cytomegalovirus exposure and HLA in healthy donors. CDR1 and CDR2 (germline): SGHVS, FQNEAQ. The CDR3 contains 17 residues. Unmatched junction bases numbered 8, after V lost 2 bases and J lost 3 bases. The PCR made use of 60 Vbeta and 13 Jbeta primers. Sequencing used immunoSEQ multiplex PCR; TCRdb keeps in-frame clones, though not all of them. The sample contains about 160,000 clones, 84% of which appear only once. Notes on this clone: What it recognizes is unknown.

Study-level points and caveats: Highly shared variants forming one cluster were likely a sequencing artifact. The study found most TCR sequences rare, yet found some public TCRs in many donors.

The sample comprised PBMCs. This chain links TRBV7-8 with TRBJ2-2; 8 bases align to TRBD1. This TCR derives from a man younger than 30 in good health and CMV-seronegative. Here the CDR3 DNA reads TGTGCCAGCAGCTTATTGGCCGGACAGGGCGACACCGGGGAGCTGTTTTTT. It codes for CASSLLAGQGDTGELFF. The full variable domain, with the rest looked up from reference TRBV7-8 and TRBJ2-2, is GAGVSQSPRYKVAKRGQDVALRCDPISGHVSLFWYQQALGQGPEFLTYFQNEAQLDKSGLPSDRFFAERPEGSVSTLKIQRTQQEDSAVYLCASSLLAGQGDTGELFFGEGSRLTVL.